This T cell receptor (beta chain) was profiled in a study of blood T cells in healthy people across ages. Study-wide background: In model experiments, template switching was able to capture about one barcoded beta molecule for every two T cells that were present. General study points: Relative to aged donors, long-lived donors carried more naive CD4+ cells and displayed higher diversity.

In its sample, this clonotype was seen a few times. Antigen specificity is unknown. Germline V CDR1 and CDR2: SGHTA, FQGNSA. Unmatched junction bases numbered 7, after V lost 1 base and J lost 4 bases. The CDR3 sequence is 16 residues long. A second PCR of 7 to 11 cycles used a sample-barcoded 5' primer and a J-beta primer mix. Each cDNA molecule was tagged by a template-switch adaptor that had 12 random nucleotides. Every sample produced at least 2.5 million CDR3-containing paired-end reads. Each CDR3 protein is one row after TCRdb ran MiXCR on the 5' RACE reads. Of around 990,000 distinct CDR3 sequences detected, roughly 24% appear once; the ten largest clones hold less than 0.85%. These same records also appear under a second study, on T cells of mothers and their children.

The material sequenced was blood. The source of this sequence is a girl aged 2 to 9 in good health. This rearrangement joins TRBV7-2 to TRBJ1-3, with 7 bases that match TRBD1. CDR3 residues: CASSLDRGPGGNTIYF. CDR3 DNA: TGTGCCAGCAGCTTAGACAGGGGCCCTGGAGGAAACACCATATATTTT.